Below are 25 T cell receptor beta chains sequenced from a single sample in a study of T cells after yellow fever vaccination. From the 5' RACE reads, TCRdb called clonotypes with MiXCR, one entry per CDR3 protein. The table lists hundreds of thousands of distinct CDR3 sequences, roughly 21% of them singletons. The source material was PBMCs, sampled 15 days after the yellow fever booster vaccination. These receptors all come from a man under 40 who received the YFV17D yellow fever vaccine.

This clonotype came up a few times. The V gene is TRBV5-1, the J gene TRBJ1-6; D might be TRBD1 (5 bases). Germline CDR1 is SGHRS and CDR2 is YFSETQ. The V and J ends lost 0 bases and 1 base respectively, with 8 bases between them. The CDR3 contains 16 residues. The CDR3, as DNA: TGCGCCAGCAGCTTGGGTGGGACGTCCTATAATTCACCCCTCCACTTT. It encodes CASSLGGTSYNSPLHF.

V usage is TRBV29-1 and J usage is TRBJ2-3, with a weak D call TRBD2 (7 bases). Trimming stripped 8 bases from V and 1 base from J, with 13 bases between. Germline V lookup: CDR1 SQVTM, CDR2 ANQGSEA. The CDR3 is 13 residues long. DNA of the CDR3: TGCAGCAAAAAAGGGGGGGGCACAGATACGCAGTATTTT. It specifies CSKKGGGTDTQYF.

The V and J genes are TRBV30 and TRBJ2-3; D gene uncertain. V was cut by 4 bases and J by 0 bases, with 11 bases left in between. The length of the CDR3 is 14 residues. Per the germline V gene, CDR1 is GTSNPN and CDR2 is SVGIG (reference sequence). DNA for the CDR3: TGTGCCTGGAAAGTGACACCTAGCACAGATACGCAGTATTTT. Its protein is CAWKVTPSTDTQYF. The entire variable domain, with the rest obtained from reference TRBV30 and TRBJ2-3, is as follows: SQTIHQWPATLVQPVGSPLSLECTVEGTSNPNLYWYRQAAGRGLQLLFYSVGIGQISSEVPQNLSASRPQDRQFILSSKKLLLSDSGFYLCAWKVTPSTDTQYFGPGTRLTVL.

This clonotype has only a few counts. The gene calls are TRBV19 and TRBJ1-2, with TRBD1 matching over 7 bases. With V trimmed by 5 bases and J by 4 bases, 7 bases remained unmatched. The CDR3 totals 14 residues. From germline, CDR1 is LNHDA and CDR2 SQIVND (reference sequence). CDR3 protein: CASSPTGTAYGYTF. The CDR3 DNA sequence: TGTGCCAGTAGTCCCACCGGGACAGCCTATGGCTACACCTTC.

The rearrangement links TRBV5-1 to TRBJ2-6; the D is unclear. Deletions cut 6 bases from V and 2 bases from J, with 6 bases between. The CDR3 totals 13 residues. Germline lookup yields CDR1 SGHRS and CDR2 YFSETQ. The CDR3 region is CASTKAGANVLTF. CDR3 DNA: TGCGCCAGCACCAAGGCTGGGGCCAACGTCCTGACTTTC.

Of note for this clonotype: A much larger clone sits a single nucleotide away, making a read error possible. The missing conserved phenylalanine or tryptophan at the end of this CDR3 makes a read error likely. This chain uses TRBV5-1 with TRBJ2-3; D is undetermined. The CDR3 has 13 residues. V lost 4 bases, J lost 3 bases, and 9 bases lay in between. Germline V gene lookup returns CDR1 SGHRS and CDR2 YFSETQ. CDR3 amino acids: CASSGSQTDTQYI. Here the CDR3 DNA reads TGCGCCAGCAGCGGCAGCCAAACAGATACGCAGTATATT.

CDR3 nucleotide sequence: TGTGCCAGCGAACCGTGGGGAGCGGGAGTGTTCGAGCAGTACTTC. This codes for CASEPWGAGVFEQYF. The V call is TRBV7-9, the J call TRBJ2-7, with 8 bases lining up with TRBD2. CDR3 length: 15 amino acids. The junction had 15 bases not matched to a gene; V was cut back by 8 bases and J by 6 bases. Germline V gene lookup returns CDR1 SEHNR and CDR2 FQNEAQ (reference sequence).

This chain uses TRBV12-3 or TRBV12-4 with TRBJ2-5, with D unclear. V lost 6 bases and J 1 base, leaving 12 bases between the germline ends. CDR3 length: 14 amino acids. CDR3 region: CASRAQGRQETQYF. The CDR3 bases are TGTGCCAGCAGGGCACAAGGCCGCCAAGAGACCCAGTACTTC.

The chain carries TRBV20-1 and TRBJ2-7; D possibly corresponds to TRBD1 (6 bases). Trimming stripped 6 bases from V and 4 bases from J, with 22 bases between. Germline V CDR1 and CDR2: DFQATT, SNEGSKA (reference sequence). The CDR3 has 15 residues. CDR3 sequence: CSAERLSQGTYEQYF. The CDR3 DNA reads TGCAGTGCGGAGAGGTTAAGTCAGGGGACATACGAGCAGTACTTC.

This chain joins TRBV27 and TRBJ2-5; no firm D call. The V gene's germline CDR1 is MNHEY and CDR2 SMNVEV (reference sequence). V lost 2 bases and J lost 7, with 11 bases in between. The CDR3 is 13 amino acids. In nucleotides, the CDR3 is TGTGCCAGCAGTTTACAGGTTTTCGGGACCCAGTACTTC. Translation: CASSLQVFGTQYF.

The CDR3 protein is CASTPFGTDTQYF. CDR3 coding DNA: TGCGCCAGCACCCCTTTTGGCACAGATACGCAGTATTTT. This sequence joins TRBV5-1 and TRBJ2-3; unclear D gene. Trimming took off 6 bases at V and 1 base at J, with 9 bases between the two ends. CDR3 size: 13 residues. Germline CDR1 and CDR2: SGHRS and YFSETQ.

This clonotype was seen only a few times. V is TRBV14 and J is TRBJ2-1; D call uncertain. Germline CDR1 reads SGHDN; CDR2 reads FVKESK. The CDR3 loop spans 17 amino acids. V was clipped by 2 bases and J by 4 bases, with 18 bases between them. CDR3 sequence: CASSQRPERALYNEQFF. CDR3 in DNA: TGTGCCAGCAGCCAACGGCCCGAACGGGCTCTTTACAATGAGCAGTTCTTC.

The chain couples TRBV5-4 to TRBJ2-5; TRBD1 matches at 7 bases. The CDR3 contains 15 residues. Trimming cost V 4 bases and J 1 base; bases outside gene matches: 7. Germline V CDR1 and CDR2: SGHNT, YYREEE (reference sequence). The CDR3 bases are TGTGCCAGCAGCCCCCCCGGGACAGTCCAAGAGACCCAGTACTTC. It codes for CASSPPGTVQETQYF.

The V gene is TRBV29-1, the J gene TRBJ2-1; unclear D gene. The V gene lost 4 bases and the J gene lost 2 bases, with 12 bases spanning the gap. The CDR3 has 14 residues. Germline V gene data show CDR1 as SQVTM and CDR2 as ANQGSEA. The CDR3 nucleotides read TGCAGCGTTGGGCGCCGGACCCCCTACAATGAGCAGTTCTTC. This gives the protein CSVGRRTPYNEQFF.

V is TRBV29-1 and J is TRBJ2-7; D is uncertain. The CDR3 loop spans 12 amino acids. V gave up 7 bases and J gave up 3 bases, with 13 bases separating them. Germline V gene sequence: CDR1 SQVTM, CDR2 ANQGSEA. The CDR3 nucleotides are TGCAGCGCTTTCGTCCCCGGCTACGAGCAGTACTTC. This translates into CSAFVPGYEQYF.

The chain has TRBV5-5 and TRBJ2-2, with D possibly TRBD1 on 7 matching bases. The CDR3 runs to 15 residues. Germline CDR1 reads SGHKS; CDR2 reads YYEKEE (reference sequence). With 2 bases removed from V and 6 bases from J, the gap between germline ends came to 14 bases. This CDR3 is CASSFQGEVPGELFF. The CDR3 DNA reads TGTGCCAGCAGCTTCCAGGGGGAGGTTCCCGGGGAGCTGTTTTTT.

This clonotype was seen more than once but under ten times. This chain links TRBV7-9 with TRBJ2-4, with D maybe TRBD2 (7 bases). V dropped 2 bases and J dropped 2 bases, with 16 bases sitting between them. The CDR3 has 17 residues. Germline-derived CDR1 and CDR2 are SEHNR and FQNEAQ (reference sequence). CDR3 protein: CASSLWGGQSSKNIQYF. CDR3 bases: TGTGCCAGCAGCTTATGGGGGGGACAAAGTTCCAAAAACATTCAGTACTTC.

This clonotype was seen a few times. The chain uses TRBV12-5 and TRBJ1-2; 7 bases line up with TRBD1. This CDR3 contains 16 residues. The V and J ends lost 1 base and 3 bases, in that order; junction bases with no gene match: 8. CDR1 is LGHNT, CDR2 FRNRAP, per germline. The CDR3 nucleotides are TGTGCTAGTGGTTTGGATACAGGGGACGCGTACTATGGCTACACCTTC. This codes for CASGLDTGDAYYGYTF.

The chain is built from TRBV7-2 and TRBJ2-2; D uncertain. Germline CDR1 reads SGHTA; CDR2 reads FQGNSA. V was clipped by 2 bases and J by 6 bases, with 10 bases between them. This CDR3 comprises 14 residues. The CDR3, as DNA: TGTGCCAGCAGCTTATTGATGTCCTCCGGGGAGCTGTTTTTT. It codes for CASSLLMSSGELFF.

V is TRBV4-3 and J is TRBJ2-3; TRBD2 aligns across 9 bases. The CDR3 sequence is 18 residues long. V shed 0 bases, J shed 0 bases, and the junction held 7 bases outside the gene matches. Germline-derived CDR1 and CDR2 are LGHNA and YSLEER. CDR3 loop: CASSQEGGGAISTDTQYF. The CDR3 DNA sequence: TGCGCCAGCAGCCAAGAAGGCGGGGGGGCCATTAGCACAGATACGCAGTATTTT.

This chain uses TRBV19 with TRBJ1-5, with D perhaps matching TRBD1 (5 bases). Trimming removed 5 bases at V and 4 bases at J, with 15 bases between. The CDR3 spans 15 residues. The germline V gene encodes CDR1 LNHDA and CDR2 SQIVND (reference sequence). The CDR3 DNA sequence: TGTGCCAGTAGTTGGCAGGGAGTGGGGAATCAGCCCCAGCATTTT. Its translation is CASSWQGVGNQPQHF.

This clonotype was seen more than once but under ten times. The rearrangement links TRBV20-1 to TRBJ2-1; 10 positions agree with TRBD2. The CDR3 contains 15 residues. Per germline, CDR1 DFQATT and CDR2 SNEGSKA (reference sequence). V lost 5 bases, J lost 0 bases, and 4 bases stayed unmatched. The CDR3 here is CSAGLAGGSYNEQFF. The CDR3 DNA reads TGCAGTGCTGGGTTAGCGGGAGGCTCCTACAATGAGCAGTTCTTC.

This clonotype was detected many times. The chain employs TRBV29-1 and TRBJ2-7, with D perhaps matching TRBD1 (5 bases). Trimming left V 4 bases short and J 7 bases short, with 14 bases between. CDR1 and CDR2 from the germline V gene are SQVTM and ANQGSEA. The CDR3 has 12 amino acids. CDR3 bases: TGCAGCGTTGCGGTGACAGATAGGGAGCAGTACTTC. The encoded protein is CSVAVTDREQYF.

This chain joins TRBV7-2 and TRBJ1-2; D uncertain. This CDR3 spans 14 amino acids. Per germline, CDR1 SGHTA and CDR2 FQGNSA. Between the trimmed V and J ends, which lost 1 base and 4 bases, there was a span of 10 bases. The CDR3 spells CASSLDSFSYGYTF. The DNA of the CDR3 is TGTGCCAGCAGCTTAGACAGCTTCTCCTATGGCTACACCTTC. Complete variable domain (other parts from reference TRBV7-2 and TRBJ1-2): GAGVSQSPSNKVTEKGKDVELRCDPISGHTALYWYRQSLGQGLEFLIYFQGNSAPDKSGLPSDRFSAERTGGSVSTLTIQRTQQEDSAVYLCASSLDSFSYGYTFGSGTRLTVV.

As DNA, the CDR3 is TGTGCCAGCAGCAGGGACCTTGAGCAGTTCTTC. This translates into CASSRDLEQFF. The chain joins TRBV7-9 to TRBJ2-1; the D call may be TRBD1 or TRBD2 (5 bases each). The ends were cut back, 5 bases at V and 9 bases at J, with 8 bases in the middle. The CDR3 consists of 11 residues. Per the germline V gene, CDR1 is SEHNR and CDR2 is FQNEAQ (reference sequence).